This T cell receptor beta chain was recovered during a study of blood T cell repertoires in COVID-19. For the study at large: Spain, Italy and the United States supplied samples that represented acute and convalescent COVID-19. T cells, B-cell-depleted T cells, or PBMCs provided the cDNA or gDNA that served as material.

Original processing methods: Reference gene primer amplification gave nucleated cell count estimates. Only in-frame clones appear in the TCRdb table, and some are missing; sequencing was by immunoSEQ multiplex PCR. The DNA was the basis for D and trimming; V, J and clone size are from that table. The sample contains around 370,000 clones, roughly 90% of which appear only once. The CDR3 is made up of 15 amino acids. Patients of the Seattle cohort, enrolled during active infection, were followed longitudinally. The chain combines TRBV21-1 with TRBJ1-1; the D call TRBD1 from the table was never checked on the DNA. TRBV21-1 is shown as a pseudogene. Sequenced sample: peripheral blood. The receptor was derived from a woman in her 70s with COVID-19, enrolled during active disease. CDR3 in DNA: TGTGCCAGCAGCCACAGACAGGTACTGAACACTGAAGCTTTCTTT. It codes for CASSHRQVLNTEAFF.